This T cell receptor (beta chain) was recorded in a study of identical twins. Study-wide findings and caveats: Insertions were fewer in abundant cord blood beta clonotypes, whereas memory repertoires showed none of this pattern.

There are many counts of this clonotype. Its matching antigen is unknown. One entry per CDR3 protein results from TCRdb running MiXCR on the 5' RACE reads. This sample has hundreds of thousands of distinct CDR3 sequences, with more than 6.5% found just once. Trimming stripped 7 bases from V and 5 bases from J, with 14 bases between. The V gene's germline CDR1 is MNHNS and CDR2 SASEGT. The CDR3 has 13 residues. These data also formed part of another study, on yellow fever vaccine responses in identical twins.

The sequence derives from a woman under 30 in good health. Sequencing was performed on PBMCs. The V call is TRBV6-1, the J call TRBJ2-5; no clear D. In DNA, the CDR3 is TGTGCCAGCACCGCGGATCATGGGGAGACCCAGTACTTC. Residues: CASTADHGETQYF.